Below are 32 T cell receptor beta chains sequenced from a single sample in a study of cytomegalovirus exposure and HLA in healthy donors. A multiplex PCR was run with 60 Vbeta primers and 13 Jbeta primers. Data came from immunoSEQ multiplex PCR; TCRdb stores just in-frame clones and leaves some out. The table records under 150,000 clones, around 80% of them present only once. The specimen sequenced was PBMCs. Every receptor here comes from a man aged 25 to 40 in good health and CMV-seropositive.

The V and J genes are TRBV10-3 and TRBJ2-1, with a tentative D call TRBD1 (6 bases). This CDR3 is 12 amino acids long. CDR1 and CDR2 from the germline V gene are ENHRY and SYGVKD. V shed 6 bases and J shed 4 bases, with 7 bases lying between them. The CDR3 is CAIRGQYNEQFF. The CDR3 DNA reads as TGTGCCATCAGAGGACAGTACAATGAGCAGTTCTTC.

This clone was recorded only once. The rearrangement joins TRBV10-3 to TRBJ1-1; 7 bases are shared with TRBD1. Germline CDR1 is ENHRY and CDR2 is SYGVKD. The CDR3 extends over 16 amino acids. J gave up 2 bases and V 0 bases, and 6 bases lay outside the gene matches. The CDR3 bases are TGTGCCATCAGTGAGTCAAGGGGGCAGGGAAACACTGAAGCTTTCTTT. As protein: CAISESRGQGNTEAFF.

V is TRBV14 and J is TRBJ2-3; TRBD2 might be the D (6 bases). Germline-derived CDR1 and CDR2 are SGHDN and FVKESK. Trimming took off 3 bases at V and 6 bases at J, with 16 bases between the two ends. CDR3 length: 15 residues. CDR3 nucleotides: TGTGCCAGCAGCCATCGGAGGGCAGGTTTGGATACGCAGTATTTT. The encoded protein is CASSHRRAGLDTQYF.

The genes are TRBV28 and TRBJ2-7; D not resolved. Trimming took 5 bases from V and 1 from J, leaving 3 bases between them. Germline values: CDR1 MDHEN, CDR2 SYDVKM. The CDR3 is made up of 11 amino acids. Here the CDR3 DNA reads TGTGCCAGCAGTACTTCCTACGAGCAGTACTTC. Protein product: CASSTSYEQYF.

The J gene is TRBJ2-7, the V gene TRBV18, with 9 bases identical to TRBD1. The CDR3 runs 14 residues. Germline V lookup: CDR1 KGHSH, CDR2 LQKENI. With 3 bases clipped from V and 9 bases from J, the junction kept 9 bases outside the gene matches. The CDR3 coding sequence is TGTGCCAGCTCACCTGAGGGACAGGGTTCGGCGCAGTACTTC. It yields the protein CASSPEGQGSAQYF.

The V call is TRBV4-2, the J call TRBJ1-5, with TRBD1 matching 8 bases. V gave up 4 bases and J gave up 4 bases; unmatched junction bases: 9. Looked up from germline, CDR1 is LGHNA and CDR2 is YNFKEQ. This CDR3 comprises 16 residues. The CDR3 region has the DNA TGTGCCAGCAGCCCATCAGGGGGCGCCTGGAATCAGCCCCAGCATTTT. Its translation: CASSPSGGAWNQPQHF.

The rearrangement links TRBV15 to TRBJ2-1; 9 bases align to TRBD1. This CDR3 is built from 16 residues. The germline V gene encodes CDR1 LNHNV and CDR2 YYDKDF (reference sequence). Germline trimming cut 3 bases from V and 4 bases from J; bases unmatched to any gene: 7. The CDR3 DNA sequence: TGTGCCACCAGCAGTGGACGGACAGGGGTATACAATGAGCAGTTCTTC. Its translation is CATSSGRTGVYNEQFF.

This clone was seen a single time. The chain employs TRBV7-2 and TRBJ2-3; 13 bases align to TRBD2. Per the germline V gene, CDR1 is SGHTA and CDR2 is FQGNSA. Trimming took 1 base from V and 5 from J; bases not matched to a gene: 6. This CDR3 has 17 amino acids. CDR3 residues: CASSLGVLAGGLDTQYF. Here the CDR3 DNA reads TGTGCCAGCAGCTTAGGGGTACTAGCGGGGGGGTTAGATACGCAGTATTTT.

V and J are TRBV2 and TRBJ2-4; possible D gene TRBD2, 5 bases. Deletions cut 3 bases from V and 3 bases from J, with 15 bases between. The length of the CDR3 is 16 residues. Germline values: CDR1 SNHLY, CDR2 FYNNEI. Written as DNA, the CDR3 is TGTGCCAGCAGTGATTTTCAGGTGCGGGTCAAAAACATTCAGTACTTC. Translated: CASSDFQVRVKNIQYF.

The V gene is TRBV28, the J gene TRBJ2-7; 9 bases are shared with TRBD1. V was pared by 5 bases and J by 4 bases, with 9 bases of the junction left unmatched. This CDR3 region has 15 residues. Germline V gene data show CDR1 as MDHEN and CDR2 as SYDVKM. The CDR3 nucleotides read TGTGCCAGCAGTCTGCAACAGGGGGCAGGGTACGAGCAGTACTTC. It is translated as CASSLQQGAGYEQYF.

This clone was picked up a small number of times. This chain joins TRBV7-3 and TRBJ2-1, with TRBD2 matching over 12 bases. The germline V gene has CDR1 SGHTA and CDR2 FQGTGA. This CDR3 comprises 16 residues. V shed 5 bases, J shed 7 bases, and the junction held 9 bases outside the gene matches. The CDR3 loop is CASSPSLAGGRNEQFF. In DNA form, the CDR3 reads TGTGCCAGCAGCCCCTCACTAGCGGGGGGCCGGAATGAGCAGTTCTTC.

The CDR3 nucleotides read TGTGCTAGTGGTACCGGACTAGCCCCTACCGGGGAGACCCAGTACTTC. Translating gives CASGTGLAPTGETQYF. The rearrangement uses TRBV12-5 and TRBJ2-5; 8 bases are a match to TRBD2. Germline V CDR1 and CDR2: LGHNT, FRNRAP. This CDR3 region has 16 residues. Germline trimming cut 5 bases from V and 5 bases from J; bases unmatched to any gene: 13.

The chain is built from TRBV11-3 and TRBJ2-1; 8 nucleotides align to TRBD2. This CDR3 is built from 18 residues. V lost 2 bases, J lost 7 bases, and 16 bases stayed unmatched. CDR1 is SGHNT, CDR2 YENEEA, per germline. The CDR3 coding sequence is TGTGCCAGCAGCTTATCCATATCGATGGGAGCGGGAGATAATGAGCAGTTCTTC. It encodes CASSLSISMGAGDNEQFF.

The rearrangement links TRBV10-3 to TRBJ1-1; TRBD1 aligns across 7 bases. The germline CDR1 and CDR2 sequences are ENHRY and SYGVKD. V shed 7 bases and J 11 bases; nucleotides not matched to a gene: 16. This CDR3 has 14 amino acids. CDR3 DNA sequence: TGTGCCATCACCCAAGGGGGCGACGTCTTATCGGCTTTCTTT. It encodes CAITQGGDVLSAFF.

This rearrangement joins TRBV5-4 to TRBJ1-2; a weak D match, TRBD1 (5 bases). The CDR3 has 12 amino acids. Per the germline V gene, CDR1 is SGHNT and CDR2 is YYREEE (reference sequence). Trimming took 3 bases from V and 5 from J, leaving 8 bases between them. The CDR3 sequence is CASSSGGYGYTF. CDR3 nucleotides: TGTGCCAGCAGCTCGGGGGGGTATGGCTACACCTTC.

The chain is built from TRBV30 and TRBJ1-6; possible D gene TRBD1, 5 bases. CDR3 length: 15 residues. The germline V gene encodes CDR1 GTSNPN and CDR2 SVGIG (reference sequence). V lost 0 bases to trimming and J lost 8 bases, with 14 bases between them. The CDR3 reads CAWSVPPGGDSPLHF. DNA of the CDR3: TGTGCCTGGAGTGTACCCCCCGGGGGGGATTCACCCCTCCACTTT.

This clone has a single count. The CDR3 DNA follows: TGTGCCACCAGCAGAGTGGGACAGCGTACCGGGGAGCTGTTTTTT. Translation: CATSRVGQRTGELFF. The genes are TRBV15 and TRBJ2-2; 7 nucleotides align to TRBD1. The CDR3 consists of 15 residues. With V trimmed by 1 base and J by 5 bases, 4 bases remained unmatched. Germline CDR1 and CDR2: LNHNV and YYDKDF (reference sequence). Together with reference TRBV15 and TRBJ2-2, the CDR3 gives the full variable domain: DAMVIQNPRYQVTQFGKPVTLSCSQTLNHNVMYWYQQKSSQAPKLLFHYYDKDFNNEADTPDNFQSRRPNTSFCFLDIRSPGLGDTAMYLCATSRVGQRTGELFFGEGSRLTVL.

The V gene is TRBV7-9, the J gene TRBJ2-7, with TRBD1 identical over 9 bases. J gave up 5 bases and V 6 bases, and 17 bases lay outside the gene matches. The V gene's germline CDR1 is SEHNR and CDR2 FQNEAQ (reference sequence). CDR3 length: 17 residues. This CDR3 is CASSPWTGAALVHEQYF. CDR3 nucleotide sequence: TGTGCCAGCAGTCCGTGGACAGGGGCGGCATTGGTCCACGAGCAGTACTTC.

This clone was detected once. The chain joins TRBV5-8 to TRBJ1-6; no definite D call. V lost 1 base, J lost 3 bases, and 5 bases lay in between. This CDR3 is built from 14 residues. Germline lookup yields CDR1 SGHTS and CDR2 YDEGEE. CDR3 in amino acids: CASSLYSYNSPLHF. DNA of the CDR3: TGTGCCAGCAGCTTGTACAGCTATAATTCACCCCTCCACTTT. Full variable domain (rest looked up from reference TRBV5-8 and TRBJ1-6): EAGVTQSPTHLIKTRGQQATLRCSPISGHTSVYWYQQALGLGLQFLLWYDEGEERNRGNFPPRFSGRQFPNYSSELNVNALELEDSALYLCASSLYSYNSPLHFGNGTRLTVT.

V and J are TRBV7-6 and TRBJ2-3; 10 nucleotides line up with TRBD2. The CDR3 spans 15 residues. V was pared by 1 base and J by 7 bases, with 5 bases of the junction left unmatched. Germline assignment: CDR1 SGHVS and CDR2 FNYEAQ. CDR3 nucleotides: TGTGCCAGCAGCTTAGGAAGCGGGGGGGGGAATACGCAGTATTTT. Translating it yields CASSLGSGGGNTQYF.

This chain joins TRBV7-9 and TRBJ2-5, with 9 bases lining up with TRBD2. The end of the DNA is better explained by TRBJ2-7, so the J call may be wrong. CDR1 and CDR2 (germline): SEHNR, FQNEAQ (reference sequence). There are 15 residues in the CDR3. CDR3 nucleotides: TGTGCCAGCAGCCGCGGGCGGGGGGGGCCCTACGAGCAGTACTTC. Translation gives CASSRGRGGPYEQYF.

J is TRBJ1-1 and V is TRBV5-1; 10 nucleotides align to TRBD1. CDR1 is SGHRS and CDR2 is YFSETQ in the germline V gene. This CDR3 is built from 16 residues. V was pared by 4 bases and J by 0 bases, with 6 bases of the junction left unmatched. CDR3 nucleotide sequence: TGCGCCAGCAGCATCCGACAGGGGGCAATGAACACTGAAGCTTTCTTT. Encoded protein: CASSIRQGAMNTEAFF.

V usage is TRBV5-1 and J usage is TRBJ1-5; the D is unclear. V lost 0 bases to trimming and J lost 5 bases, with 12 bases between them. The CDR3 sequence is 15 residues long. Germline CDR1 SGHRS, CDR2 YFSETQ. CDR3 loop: CASSLEDPRDQPQHF. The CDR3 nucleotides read TGCGCCAGCAGCTTGGAAGACCCCCGGGATCAGCCCCAGCATTTT.

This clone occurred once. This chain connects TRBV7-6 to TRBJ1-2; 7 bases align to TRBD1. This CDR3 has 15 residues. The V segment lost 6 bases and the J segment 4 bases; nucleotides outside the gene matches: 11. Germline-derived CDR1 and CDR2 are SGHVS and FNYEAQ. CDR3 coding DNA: TGTGCCAGCAGTCAGACAGGGAACTCCTTCTATGGCTACACCTTC. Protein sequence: CASSQTGNSFYGYTF.

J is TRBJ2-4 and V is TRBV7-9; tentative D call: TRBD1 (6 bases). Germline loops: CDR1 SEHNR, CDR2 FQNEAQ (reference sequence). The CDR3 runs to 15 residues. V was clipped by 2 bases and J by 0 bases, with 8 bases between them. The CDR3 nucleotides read TGTGCCAGCAGCTTATCAGGGGTAGCCAAAAACATTCAGTACTTC. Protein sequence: CASSLSGVAKNIQYF.

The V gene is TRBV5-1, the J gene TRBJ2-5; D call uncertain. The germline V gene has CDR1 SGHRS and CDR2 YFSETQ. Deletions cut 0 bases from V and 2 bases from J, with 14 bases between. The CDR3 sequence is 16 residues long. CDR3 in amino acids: CASSLGIMWQQETQYF. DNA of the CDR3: TGCGCCAGCAGCTTGGGAATTATGTGGCAACAAGAGACCCAGTACTTC.

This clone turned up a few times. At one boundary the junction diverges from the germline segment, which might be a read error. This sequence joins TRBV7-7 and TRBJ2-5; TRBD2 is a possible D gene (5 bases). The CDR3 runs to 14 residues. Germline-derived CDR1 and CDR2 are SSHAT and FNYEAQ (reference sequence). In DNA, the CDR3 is TGTGCTAGCAGCCCCACGACGGCGGGAGAGACCCAGTACTTC. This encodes CASSPTTAGETQYF.

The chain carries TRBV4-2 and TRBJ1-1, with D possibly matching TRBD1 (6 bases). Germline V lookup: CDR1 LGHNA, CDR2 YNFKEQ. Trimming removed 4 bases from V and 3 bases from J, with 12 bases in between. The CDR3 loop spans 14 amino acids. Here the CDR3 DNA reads TGTGCCAGCAGCCCTCGCCAGGGGTACACTGAAGCTTTCTTT. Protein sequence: CASSPRQGYTEAFF.

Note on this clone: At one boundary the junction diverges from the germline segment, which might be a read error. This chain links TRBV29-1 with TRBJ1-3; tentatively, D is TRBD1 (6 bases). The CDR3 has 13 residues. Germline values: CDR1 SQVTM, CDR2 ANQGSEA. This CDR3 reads CSAEQGGGNTIYF. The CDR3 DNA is TGCAGCGCTGAACAGGGAGGTGGAAACACCATATATTTT.

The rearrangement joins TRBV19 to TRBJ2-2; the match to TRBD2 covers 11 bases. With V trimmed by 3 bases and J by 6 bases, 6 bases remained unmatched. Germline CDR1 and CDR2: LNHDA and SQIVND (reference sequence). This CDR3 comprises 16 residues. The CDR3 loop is CASSIRTSGSPGELFF. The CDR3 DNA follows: TGTGCCAGTAGTATTCGAACTAGCGGGAGTCCCGGGGAGCTGTTTTTT.

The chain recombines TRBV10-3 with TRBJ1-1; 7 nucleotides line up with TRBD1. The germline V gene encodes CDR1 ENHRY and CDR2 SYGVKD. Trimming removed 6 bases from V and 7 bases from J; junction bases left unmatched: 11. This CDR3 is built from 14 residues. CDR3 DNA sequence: TGTGCCATCAGCTTAGGACAGGCGACGAATGAAGCTTTCTTT. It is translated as CAISLGQATNEAFF.

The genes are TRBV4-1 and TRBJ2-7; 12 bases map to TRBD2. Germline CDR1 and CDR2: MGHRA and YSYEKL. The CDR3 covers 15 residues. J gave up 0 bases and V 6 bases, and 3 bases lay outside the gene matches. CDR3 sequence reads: CASRRLAGVSYEQYF. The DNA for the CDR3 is TGCGCCAGCAGAAGACTAGCGGGGGTCTCCTACGAGCAGTACTTC.